The 26 T cell receptor beta chains below were found in one sample sequenced in a study of read filtering for tumor transcriptome and immune sequencing (TCRdb year 2020). TCRdb lists the instrument as Illumina HiSeq 4000. The Immunoverse kit was used to build TCR libraries from roughly 370 ng RNA, with molecular barcoded adaptors covering alpha/delta and beta/gamma chains. The public reads were quality trimmed at Q25 with fastp and then assembled into clones with MiXCR by TCRdb, keeping productive beta chains. Every CDR3 protein is listed once, alongside the most common genes and DNA of its rows. This sample comprises 75,000 to 95,000 distinct CDR3 sequences, roughly 12% of them detected only once. The ten largest clones capture more than 13% of the sample. Source material: a population of CD138-negative cells sorted from bone marrow. The cell subset or site label on this specimen signifies: bone marrow mononuclear cells depleted of CD138+ plasma/myeloma cells by negative magnetic selection. These receptors were obtained from a donor at least 40 years old with multiple myeloma.

Turning to this clonotype: Because the CDR3 is missing its conserved closing phenylalanine or tryptophan, this is likely a read error. The limits of the CDR3 on the DNA are not certain, so only TCRdb's listed CDR3 is given. The chain has TRBV28 and TRBJ2-1. Germline-derived CDR1 and CDR2 are MDHEN and SYDVKM. The CDR3 has 13 amino acids, counting both end residues. CDR3 amino acids: CASGQAAYNEQLY.

This clonotype was counted between two and nine times. This chain connects TRBV2 to TRBJ1-4; no firm D call. This CDR3 has 14 residues. Between the trimmed V and J ends, which lost 8 bases and 0 bases, there was a span of 10 bases. CDR1 is SNHLY and CDR2 is FYNNEI in the germline V gene. CDR3 loop: CASSWLTTNEKLFF. CDR3 nucleotide sequence: TGTGCCAGCTCCTGGCTCACAACTAATGAAAAACTGTTTTTT.

This clonotype occurred many times. The rearrangement uses TRBV20-1 and TRBJ2-3; 9 nucleotides agree with TRBD2. This CDR3 comprises 13 residues. Trimming removed 4 bases from V and 3 bases from J; junction bases left unmatched: 2. From germline, CDR1 is DFQATT and CDR2 SNEGSKA (reference sequence). The CDR3: CSAIGLATDTQYF. The CDR3 DNA reads as TGCAGTGCTATCGGACTAGCGACAGATACGCAGTATTTT.

This clonotype was seen only a few times. The chain is built from TRBV25-1 and TRBJ1-5, with a weak D call TRBD1 (5 bases). CDR3 length equals 14 residues. Germline-derived CDR1 and CDR2 are MGHDK and SYGVNS. Trimming pared 4 bases from V and 7 bases from J, leaving 14 bases between. The CDR3 region has the DNA TGTGCCAGCAGTGGAGGGGATGGGCGGCAGCCCCAGCATTTT. Protein sequence: CASSGGDGRQPQHF.

This clonotype has a handful of counts. V is TRBV19 and J is TRBJ1-5; maybe TRBD1 (5 bases). Trimming cost V 8 bases and J 6 bases, with 17 bases left between them. CDR1 is LNHDA, CDR2 SQIVND, per germline (reference sequence). The length of the CDR3 is 14 residues. This CDR3 is CASSDITAGQPQHF. Here the CDR3 DNA reads TGTGCCAGTTCGGACATAACAGCCGGTCAGCCCCAGCATTTT.

This clonotype was detected ten times or more. This chain connects TRBV20-1 to TRBJ2-1; 14 bases line up with TRBD2. The CDR3 is 16 residues long. The germline CDR1 and CDR2 sequences are DFQATT and SNEGSKA (reference sequence). V was pared by 3 bases and J by 8 bases, with 9 bases of the junction left unmatched. CDR3 nucleotide sequence: TGCAGTGCTAGGCCAGAGACTAGCGGGAGGGTCGATGAGCAGTTCTTC. Translating it yields CSARPETSGRVDEQFF.

The sample holds many counts of this clonotype. The chain couples TRBV5-1 to TRBJ2-6; D is unresolved. The germline V gene encodes CDR1 SGHRS and CDR2 YFSETQ. CDR3 length: 16 residues. V was pared by 0 bases and J by 4 bases, with 11 bases between. The CDR3 DNA reads as TGCGCCAGCAGCTTGGGGGCCATTTGGGGGGCCAACGTCCTGACTTTC. Translation: CASSLGAIWGANVLTF. The complete variable domain, with remaining parts taken from reference TRBV5-1 and TRBJ2-6, reads KAGVTQTPRYLIKTRGQQVTLSCSPISGHRSVSWYQQTPGQGLQFLFEYFSETQRNKGNFPGRFSGRQFSNSRSEMNVSTLELGDSALYLCASSLGAIWGANVLTFGAGSRLTVL.

The gene calls are TRBV30 and TRBJ1-1; D is unclear. Trimming cost V 0 bases and J 0 bases, with 5 bases left between them. The CDR3 contains 13 residues. Germline CDR1 GTSNPN, CDR2 SVGIG (reference sequence). The CDR3 DNA reads TGTGCCTGGAGTGTACAAGTGAACACTGAAGCTTTCTTT. It encodes CAWSVQVNTEAFF.

This clonotype appeared a few times. A much more abundant neighbour one base away suggests this may be a read error. The chain is built from TRBV20-1 and TRBJ2-5, with TRBD1 matching 9 bases. The CDR3 covers 14 residues. CDR1 is DFQATT, CDR2 SNEGSKA, per germline (reference sequence). In DNA form, the CDR3 reads TGCGGTGCTTCTCCGCGGACAGGGGCGAAGACCCAGTACTTC. This sequence encodes CGASPRTGAKTQYF.

A few counts support this clonotype. A much larger clonotype is one base distant, so this may be a read error. V and J are TRBV5-1 and TRBJ2-5; 7 nucleotides align to TRBD2. After removal of 3 bases from V and 5 bases from J, the junction contained 10 bases not matched to a gene. The V gene's germline CDR1 is SGHRS and CDR2 YFSETQ. The CDR3 is 15 residues long. CDR3 protein: CASSSTGGRGETQYF. CDR3 DNA: TGCGCCAGCAGCTCGACTGGCGGGAGAGGTGAGACCCAGTACTTC.

This clonotype came up many times. The V gene is TRBV5-1, the J gene TRBJ2-1, with TRBD2 matching over 7 bases. V shed 6 bases, J shed 1 base, and the junction held 7 bases outside the gene matches. The CDR3 sequence is 15 residues long. CDR1 and CDR2 from the germline V gene are SGHRS and YFSETQ. The CDR3 nucleotides read TGCGCCAGCACTGAAGCGGGAAGGTCCTACAATGAGCAGTTCTTC. Protein: CASTEAGRSYNEQFF.

In its sample, this clonotype was seen many times. V and J are TRBV19 and TRBJ1-1; 9 bases map to TRBD1. Germline V gives CDR1 LNHDA, CDR2 SQIVND (reference sequence). The V and J ends lost 6 bases and 1 base, in that order; junction bases with no gene match: 3. This CDR3 comprises 14 residues. CDR3 amino acids: CASRQDRGNTEAFF. The CDR3 region has the DNA TGTGCCAGTAGACAGGACAGGGGGAACACTGAAGCTTTCTTT. The whole variable domain, filled in from reference TRBV19 and TRBJ1-1, reads DGGITQSPKYLFRKEGQNVTLSCEQNLNHDAMYWYRQDPGQGLRLIYYSQIVNDFQKGDIAEGYSVSREKKESFPLTVTSAQKNPTAFYLCASRQDRGNTEAFFGQGTRLTVV.

There are many counts of this clonotype. This chain uses TRBV14 with TRBJ2-1; TRBD2 might be the D (6 bases). V lost 5 bases to trimming and J lost 7 bases, with 24 bases between them. The CDR3 consists of 17 residues. Germline V gene sequence: CDR1 SGHDN, CDR2 FVKESK. CDR3 DNA sequence: TGTGCCAGCAGCGCCCAGCCTTCGGGAGTTATGAGTAATGAGCAGTTCTTC. It specifies CASSAQPSGVMSNEQFF.

The chain has TRBV6-1 and TRBJ2-2; TRBD1 matches at 10 bases. The CDR3 covers 15 residues. The V gene's germline CDR1 is MNHNS and CDR2 SASEGT. V dropped 11 bases and J dropped 6; count of bases not matched to a gene: 12. The CDR3 nucleotides read TGTGCCGGCACTCGGACAGGGGGTGGTTCCGGGGAGCTGTTTTTT. Amino acid sequence: CAGTRTGGGSGELFF.

This clonotype was seen ten or more times. The chain employs TRBV2 and TRBJ1-1; maybe TRBD1 (5 bases). The CDR3 has 13 amino acids. V lost 4 bases and J 3 bases, leaving 9 bases between the germline ends. CDR1 and CDR2 from the germline V gene are SNHLY and FYNNEI. This chain's CDR3 is CASSVQGDTEAFF. In nucleotides, the CDR3 is TGTGCCAGCAGTGTGCAGGGAGACACTGAAGCTTTCTTT.

A word on this clonotype: A much larger clone sits a single nucleotide away, making a read error possible. This chain uses TRBV5-1 with TRBJ2-2; TRBD2 matches at 7 bases. This CDR3 has 16 residues. Looked up from germline, CDR1 is SGHRS and CDR2 is YFSETQ. The CDR3 DNA reads TGCGCCAGCAGCTTTCTGGCGGGAGATGGCACCGGGGAGCTGCTTTTT. The encoded protein is CASSFLAGDGTGELLF. Variable domain in full (rest from reference TRBV5-1 and TRBJ2-2): KAGVTQTPRYLIKTRGQQVTLSCSPISGHRSVSWYQQTPGQGLQFLFEYFSETQRNKGNFPGRFSGRQFSNSRSEMNVSTLELGDSALYLCASSFLAGDGTGELLFGEGSRLTVL.

In this sample, this clonotype turned up many times. The chain joins TRBV30 to TRBJ2-5, with 8 positions matching TRBD2. J lost 1 base, V lost 0 bases, and 4 bases had no gene match. This CDR3 has 15 amino acids. Germline V gene sequence: CDR1 GTSNPN, CDR2 SVGIG (reference sequence). This CDR3 is CAWSVQAGAQETQYF. CDR3 in DNA: TGTGCCTGGAGTGTTCAAGCGGGGGCCCAAGAGACCCAGTACTTC.

This clonotype came up many times. The chain uses TRBV25-1 and TRBJ2-5; 9 nucleotides agree with TRBD1. Per germline, CDR1 MGHDK and CDR2 SYGVNS. J was trimmed by 5 bases and V by 5 bases; bases with no gene match: 6. This CDR3 has 14 residues. The CDR3 DNA is TGTGCCAGCAGTACCCGGGACAGGGCTGAGACCCAGTACTTC. Its protein product is CASSTRDRAETQYF.

The table lists this clonotype with many counts. The rearrangement links TRBV29-1 to TRBJ2-1; D is uncertain. V was cut by 5 bases and J by 0 bases, with 8 bases left in between. The CDR3 covers 13 residues. Germline CDR1 SQVTM, CDR2 ANQGSEA. The CDR3 region is CSVRAFSYNEQFF. The DNA of the CDR3 is TGCAGCGTTCGGGCCTTCTCCTACAATGAGCAGTTCTTC.

This clonotype was detected many times. The genes are TRBV6-2 or TRBV6-3 and TRBJ2-3, with D tentatively TRBD2 (6 bases). This CDR3 is 14 amino acids long. Trimming shortened V by 2 bases and J by 1 base, and 7 bases separated the two germline ends. Germline CDR1 is MNHEY and CDR2 is SVGEGT. DNA for the CDR3: TGTGCCAGCAGTTACCAGCGGGGCACAGATACGCAGTATTTT. Amino acids: CASSYQRGTDTQYF.

This clonotype showed up many times. J is TRBJ1-1 and V is TRBV12-3 or TRBV12-4; 11 bases are shared with TRBD1. Trimming cost V 6 bases and J 3 bases; bases outside gene matches: 6. The CDR3 runs 15 residues. The chain's CDR3 is CASRTGQGAHTEAFF. For the CDR3, the DNA is TGTGCCAGCAGGACCGGACAGGGGGCCCACACTGAAGCTTTCTTT.

This clonotype showed up many times. J is TRBJ2-2 and V is TRBV29-1; TRBD2 agrees at 12 bases. Germline CDR1 and CDR2: SQVTM and ANQGSEA. The CDR3 covers 16 residues. Trimming removed 1 base from V and 6 bases from J; junction bases left unmatched: 6. The CDR3 DNA follows: TGCAGCGTTGAAGGTTCTAGCGGGAGGGAGGCCGGGGAGCTGTTTTTT. Its protein is CSVEGSSGREAGELFF.

This clonotype was found many times. V and J are TRBV12-3 or TRBV12-4 and TRBJ2-7; TRBD1 or TRBD2 may be the D gene (5 bases each). CDR3 length equals 14 residues. V was trimmed by 6 bases and J by 7 bases, leaving 19 bases between them. CDR3 nucleotides: TGTGCCAGCAGAAGTGACCGGGGCAAGGGTGAGCAGTACTTC. Translation gives CASRSDRGKGEQYF.

Many counts were recorded for this clonotype. The chain combines TRBV20-1 with TRBJ2-7, with 13 nucleotides matching TRBD2. CDR3 size: 13 residues. Trimming cost V 6 bases and J 7 bases; bases outside gene matches: 6. CDR1 is DFQATT, CDR2 SNEGSKA, per germline (reference sequence). The CDR3 sequence: CSAPGLAGREQYF. The CDR3 DNA is TGCAGTGCGCCGGGACTAGCGGGAAGGGAGCAGTACTTC.

This clonotype was found many times. This chain uses TRBV28 with TRBJ2-5; no firm D call. Trimming took 6 bases from V and 7 from J, leaving 18 bases between them. The CDR3 extends over 14 amino acids. The V gene's germline CDR1 is MDHEN and CDR2 SYDVKM. CDR3 in DNA: TGTGCCAGCAGCCCCCAATTTATCGTCGCGACCCAGTACTTC. Its protein is CASSPQFIVATQYF. The full variable domain, its missing parts supplied by reference TRBV28 and TRBJ2-5, is DVKVTQSSRYLVKRTGEKVFLECVQDMDHENMFWYRQDPGLGLRLIYFSYDVKMKEKGDIPEGYSVSREKKERFSLILESASTNQTSMYLCASSPQFIVATQYFGPGTRLLVL.

There are many counts of this clonotype. The chain combines TRBV10-3 with TRBJ2-4; 7 bases map to TRBD2. Germline CDR1 ENHRY, CDR2 SYGVKD. This CDR3 contains 12 residues. J was trimmed by 8 bases and V by 3 bases; bases with no gene match: 1. This CDR3 is CAISEREDIQYF. The CDR3, as DNA: TGTGCCATCAGTGAACGGGAGGACATTCAGTACTTC.